Each of the 3 T cell receptor beta chains below was sequenced from the same sample in a study of shared clonotypes between healthy human individuals. TCRdb's table, derived via immunoSEQ multiplex PCR, lists solely in-frame clones and lacks some. This table has around 2.5 million clones, over 85% appearing once. The sequencing sample was made of naive CD4+ T cells from PBMCs. Described subset: CD45RA+ positively selected. These receptor sequences come from a man aged 18 to 35 in good health. Some clones in this sample may be carry-over from other donors' samples.

This chain connects TRBV28 to TRBJ1-5; 9 bases map to TRBD1. Per the germline V gene, CDR1 is MDHEN and CDR2 is SYDVKM. This CDR3 is 16 amino acids long. The ends lost 5 bases at V and 2 bases at J; junction bases unmatched: 7. The CDR3 here is CASSPGTGRGNQPQHF. The CDR3 DNA reads TGTGCCAGCAGTCCAGGGACAGGGAGGGGCAATCAGCCCCAGCATTTT.

The rearrangement uses TRBV2 and TRBJ2-7; 9 nucleotides align to TRBD2. The germline CDR1 and CDR2 sequences are SNHLY and FYNNEI. The CDR3 contains 14 residues. V lost 7 bases and J lost 0; bases outside the gene matches: 4. CDR3 nucleotides: TGTGCCAGCATGTTTAGCGGGGGCTCCTACGAGCAGTACTTC. Amino acids: CASMFSGGSYEQYF.

The chain joins TRBV6-1 to TRBJ2-7; perhaps TRBD1 as D (6 bases). This CDR3 region has 13 residues. Germline V gene sequence: CDR1 MNHNS, CDR2 SASEGT. Trimming shortened V by 4 bases and J by 4 bases, and 11 bases separated the two germline ends. CDR3: CASSAGTNYEQYF. The CDR3 DNA reads TGTGCCAGCAGTGCCGGGACAAATTACGAGCAGTACTTC.